Described below is a single T cell receptor beta chain sequence and its context. CDR3 length equals 16 residues. J lost 6 bases, V lost 0 bases, and 6 bases had no gene match. CDR1 and CDR2 (germline): MGHRA, YSYEKL. Measured with immunoSEQ multiplex PCR; TCRdb has only the in-frame clones, and not every one. The sample shows 130,000 or so clones, around 87% of them seen only once. This sample is drawn from a study of control samples from healthy donors and cancer patients. The chain couples TRBV4-1 to TRBJ2-2, with 8 nucleotides matching TRBD1. The sequenced material came from blood. This TCR was sampled from a man aged 55 to 70 in good health. The CDR3 loop is CASSQDFSGGSGELFF. Here the CDR3 DNA reads TGCGCCAGCAGCCAAGATTTCTCAGGGGGCTCCGGGGAGCTGTTTTTT.